One and the same sample provided the 25 T cell receptor beta chains below, sequenced in a study of T cell responses to AZD1222 COVID-19 vaccine. The data were produced by immunoSEQ multiplex PCR, yet TCRdb's version contains in-frame clones alone and is incomplete. Here the sample spans some 140,000 clones, approximately 85% being singletons. The sample in question was peripheral blood, obtained 28 days after the second AZD1222 dose. The receptors were gathered from an adult who received the AZD1222 COVID-19 vaccine.

The V call is TRBV7-9, the J call TRBJ2-6, with D perhaps being TRBD1 or TRBD2 (5 bases each). The CDR3 length is 18 residues. V dropped 2 bases and J dropped 0 bases, with 14 bases sitting between them. Germline V gene lookup returns CDR1 SEHNR and CDR2 FQNEAQ (reference sequence). The CDR3 bases are TGTGCCAGCAGCTTATGGTTGGGACCCACCTCTGGGGCCAACGTCCTGACTTTC. Residues: CASSLWLGPTSGANVLTF. The full variable domain, its missing parts supplied by reference TRBV7-9 and TRBJ2-6, is DTGVSQNPRHKITKRGQNVTFRCDPISEHNRLYWYRQTLGQGPEFLTYFQNEAQLEKSRLLSDRFSAERPKGSFSTLEIQRTEQGDSAMYLCASSLWLGPTSGANVLTFGAGSRLTVL.

CDR3 residues: CASSQDWSGAGANVLTF. CDR3 coding DNA: TGTGCCAGCAGCCAAGACTGGAGCGGGGCTGGGGCCAACGTCCTGACTTTC. The chain uses TRBV3-1 (or the pseudogene TRBV3-2) and TRBJ2-6; TRBD2 matches at 7 bases. CDR1 LGHDT and CDR2 YNNKEL come from the germline V gene (reference sequence). V was clipped by 0 bases and J by 2 bases; unmatched bases: 4. The length of the CDR3 is 17 residues.

This chain joins TRBV27 and TRBJ1-5; 8 nucleotides line up with TRBD1. This CDR3 contains 13 residues. CDR1 and CDR2 (germline): MNHEY, SMNVEV (reference sequence). J gave up 9 bases and V 4 bases, and 5 bases lay outside the gene matches. In nucleotides, the CDR3 is TGTGCCAGCAGTTCACAGGGGGGGTGGCCCCAGCATTTT. It yields the protein CASSSQGGWPQHF.

This clone came up a few times. The V and J genes are TRBV4-1 and TRBJ2-5; D is undetermined. Per the germline V gene, CDR1 is MGHRA and CDR2 is YSYEKL. The germline V and J ends were trimmed by 2 bases and 2 bases, with 0 bases remaining between them. There are 11 residues in the CDR3. This chain's CDR3 is CASSQQETQYF. CDR3 DNA: TGCGCCAGCAGCCAACAAGAGACCCAGTACTTC.

This chain joins TRBV24-1 and TRBJ2-7; tentative D call: TRBD1 (5 bases). The germline CDR1 and CDR2 sequences are KGHDR and SFDVKD. V was trimmed by 3 bases and J by 2 bases, leaving 7 bases between them. There are 13 residues in the CDR3. CDR3 sequence: CATSDGQTYEQYF. CDR3 bases: TGTGCCACCAGTGATGGACAAACCTACGAGCAGTACTTC.

The rearrangement uses TRBV9 and TRBJ1-2; TRBD1 agrees at 12 bases. Germline V gene lookup returns CDR1 SGDLS and CDR2 YYNGEE. This CDR3 is built from 17 residues. V shed 2 bases and J 4 bases; nucleotides not matched to a gene: 9. The CDR3 loop is CASSVIDGTGGSYGYTF. Here the CDR3 DNA reads TGTGCCAGCAGCGTGATTGACGGGACAGGGGGCAGCTATGGCTACACCTTC. Full variable domain (missing parts from reference TRBV9 and TRBJ1-2): DSGVTQTPKHLITATGQRVTLRCSPRSGDLSVYWYQQSLDQGLQFLIQYYNGEERAKGNILERFSAQQFPDLHSELNLSSLELGDSALYFCASSVIDGTGGSYGYTFGSGTRLTVV.

The V and J genes are TRBV24-1 and TRBJ2-7, with D tentatively TRBD1 (5 bases). Trimming left V 9 bases short and J 5 bases short, with 10 bases between. Germline values: CDR1 KGHDR, CDR2 SFDVKD. The CDR3 runs to 11 residues. The CDR3 sequence is CATALGHEQYF. DNA for the CDR3: TGTGCCACCGCTCTGGGGCACGAGCAGTACTTC.

The V gene is TRBV6-5, the J gene TRBJ1-1; D is possibly TRBD1 (5 bases). This CDR3 comprises 13 residues. V was clipped by 6 bases and J by 10 bases, with 18 bases between them. Germline loops: CDR1 MNHEY, CDR2 SVGAGI. The CDR3 is CASSPNIRGGAFF. The CDR3 DNA follows: TGTGCCAGCAGCCCAAATATAAGGGGTGGAGCTTTCTTT.

The rearrangement uses TRBV11-2 and TRBJ2-1, with 12 bases lining up with TRBD2. With 4 bases clipped from V and 8 bases from J, the junction kept 9 bases outside the gene matches. The CDR3 covers 16 residues. Germline V CDR1 and CDR2: SGHAT, FQNNGV. The CDR3 sequence: CASSWTSGIRGDEQFF. CDR3 nucleotide sequence: TGTGCCAGCAGCTGGACTAGCGGGATAAGGGGGGATGAGCAGTTCTTC.

The chain uses TRBV5-1 and TRBJ1-1; 12 bases align to TRBD1. CDR3 size: 14 residues. J was trimmed by 8 bases and V by 5 bases; bases with no gene match: 7. Per germline, CDR1 SGHRS and CDR2 YFSETQ. The CDR3 nucleotides read TGCGCCAGCAGTCCCGGGACAGGGGGCAGGGAAGCTTTCTTT. Its translation is CASSPGTGGREAFF.

V is TRBV12-5 and J is TRBJ1-5, with 8 bases aligning to TRBD1. Germline assignment: CDR1 LGHNT and CDR2 FRNRAP. The J segment lost 7 bases and the V segment lost 6 bases, leaving 14 bases of the junction unmatched. The CDR3 extends over 16 amino acids. The CDR3 spells CASGETGDGGRQPQHF. The CDR3 coding sequence is TGTGCTAGTGGGGAGACAGGGGATGGGGGACGACAGCCCCAGCATTTT.

This clone occurred once. The chain couples TRBV18 to TRBJ2-1, with TRBD2 matching over 11 bases. The germline V gene encodes CDR1 KGHSH and CDR2 LQKENI. Losses at the gene ends were 3 bases for V and 5 bases for J; bases not matched to a gene: 0. The CDR3 has 14 amino acids. The CDR3 loop is CASSPGLADNEQFF. The CDR3 nucleotides are TGTGCCAGCTCACCGGGACTAGCGGACAATGAGCAGTTCTTC.

The chain has TRBV6-5 and TRBJ1-1; possible D gene TRBD1, 6 bases. Deletions cut 7 bases from V and 1 base from J, with 16 bases between. The length of the CDR3 is 15 residues. Germline lookup yields CDR1 MNHEY and CDR2 SVGAGI. DNA of the CDR3: TGTGCCAGCAACCCCCACGGGGGCGGGAACACTGAAGCTTTCTTT. Translated: CASNPHGGGNTEAFF.

V gene TRBV6-1 combines with J gene TRBJ1-1; possibly TRBD1 for D (5 bases). CDR3 length equals 16 residues. V lost 4 bases to trimming and J lost 5 bases, with 20 bases between them. CDR1 is MNHNS, CDR2 SASEGT, per germline. CDR3 coding DNA: TGTGCCAGCAGTGCGCCGGGCCGGGGCCGAGGAACTGAAGCTTTCTTT. Translated: CASSAPGRGRGTEAFF.

V gene TRBV10-3 combines with J gene TRBJ2-5; 7 bases are a match to TRBD1. The CDR3 is 14 amino acids. V dropped 4 bases and J dropped 1; count of bases not matched to a gene: 3. The germline V gene has CDR1 ENHRY and CDR2 SYGVKD. The CDR3 DNA reads TGTGCCATCAGTGCCGGGACAGCCCAAGAGACCCAGTACTTC. This translates into CAISAGTAQETQYF.

V is TRBV6-5 and J is TRBJ1-1; possible D gene TRBD1, 6 bases. CDR1 MNHEY and CDR2 SVGAGI come from the germline V gene. V was trimmed by 6 bases and J by 0 bases, leaving 14 bases between them. The CDR3 is made up of 15 amino acids. CDR3 sequence reads: CASRHLQGMNTEAFF. The CDR3, as DNA: TGTGCCAGCAGACACCTTCAGGGGATGAACACTGAAGCTTTCTTT.

This chain joins TRBV24-1 and TRBJ1-2, with D unresolved. The CDR3 has 15 amino acids. Germline loops: CDR1 KGHDR, CDR2 SFDVKD. With 0 bases removed from V and 2 bases from J, the gap between germline ends came to 9 bases. CDR3 amino acids: CATSDLHGRNYGYTF. In DNA, the CDR3 is TGTGCCACCAGTGATTTGCATGGGCGGAACTATGGCTACACCTTC.

The chain combines TRBV6-5 with TRBJ1-1, with 9 bases aligning to TRBD1. CDR1 and CDR2 (germline): MNHEY, SVGAGI. The CDR3 spans 13 residues. V lost 7 bases and J lost 5; bases outside the gene matches: 5. CDR3 in DNA: TGTGCCAGCATACGGACAGGGGTGACTGAAGCTTTCTTT. Translated: CASIRTGVTEAFF.

V is TRBV2 and J is TRBJ1-1; tentative D call: TRBD1 (6 bases). CDR1 and CDR2 (germline): SNHLY, FYNNEI. V shed 8 bases and J shed 2 bases, with 9 bases lying between them. This CDR3 contains 12 residues. DNA for the CDR3: TGTGCCAGCTACAGGGATAACACTGAAGCTTTCTTT. Encoded protein: CASYRDNTEAFF.

V is TRBV19 and J is TRBJ1-3; the D is unclear. The CDR3 spans 15 residues. Between the trimmed V and J ends, which lost 4 bases and 0 bases, there was a span of 10 bases. Germline V lookup: CDR1 LNHDA, CDR2 SQIVND (reference sequence). As DNA, the CDR3 is TGTGCCAGTAGTAGTGGGCCCTTCTCTGGAAACACCATATATTTT. Residues: CASSSGPFSGNTIYF.

V gene TRBV4-1 combines with J gene TRBJ2-5; D is possibly TRBD1 or TRBD2 (5 bases each). Germline assignment: CDR1 MGHRA and CDR2 YSYEKL. The CDR3 consists of 14 residues. Deletions cut 0 bases from V and 5 bases from J, with 10 bases between. CDR3 bases: TGCGCCAGCAGCCAAGAATGGGGCGGGGAGACCCAGTACTTC. Translated, it gives CASSQEWGGETQYF.

In its sample, this clone was seen a few times. The chain has TRBV18 and TRBJ2-7; maybe TRBD1 (6 bases). Trimming took 2 bases from V and 3 from J, leaving 14 bases between them. CDR1 KGHSH and CDR2 LQKENI come from the germline V gene. The CDR3 is 15 residues long. This CDR3 reads CASSPRGRDNYEQYF. In DNA form, the CDR3 reads TGTGCCAGCTCACCAAGGGGAAGGGACAACTACGAGCAGTACTTC.

J is TRBJ1-2 and V is TRBV10-3, with D maybe TRBD1 (5 bases). Germline loops: CDR1 ENHRY, CDR2 SYGVKD. V lost 4 bases, J lost 5 bases, and 11 bases lay in between. The CDR3 runs to 13 residues. This CDR3 is CAISVPGGYGYTF. CDR3 sequence (DNA): TGTGCCATCAGTGTGCCTGGGGGGTATGGCTACACCTTC.

The chain couples TRBV7-3 to TRBJ1-1; 9 nucleotides line up with TRBD1. CDR1 and CDR2 from the germline V gene are SGHTA and FQGTGA. The CDR3 is 13 residues long. V trimming: 5 bases; J trimming: 6 bases; junction bases outside the gene matches: 4. CDR3 sequence: CASSPTGGPEAFF. The CDR3 bases are TGTGCCAGCAGCCCCACAGGGGGCCCTGAAGCTTTCTTT.

The chain has TRBV4-1 and TRBJ2-1; D call uncertain. V dropped 4 bases and J dropped 4 bases, with 5 bases sitting between them. CDR3 size: 12 residues. Per the germline V gene, CDR1 is MGHRA and CDR2 is YSYEKL. CDR3 sequence reads: CASSRKYNEQFF. CDR3 nucleotide sequence: TGCGCCAGCAGCCGGAAGTACAATGAGCAGTTCTTC.